This TCR beta chain appears in the sequencing data of a study of cytomegalovirus exposure and HLA in healthy donors. Study-wide points: Among immune exposure information, only CMV serostatus was available. The study found most TCR sequences rare, yet found some public TCRs in many donors.

This clone was seen once. Its antigen is unidentified. In the PCR, 60 Vbeta and 13 Jbeta primers were used. The data were produced by immunoSEQ multiplex PCR, yet TCRdb's version contains in-frame clones alone and is incomplete. Of under 200,000 clones in the sample, roughly 77% were seen once. V trimming: 8 bases; J trimming: 4 bases; junction bases outside the gene matches: 8. The germline gives CDR1 MNHNS, CDR2 SASEGT. CDR3 length: 15 amino acids. Sequences were obtained from PBMCs. This receptor was obtained from a woman in her 40s in good health and CMV-seropositive. V usage is TRBV6-1 and J usage is TRBJ2-1, with 10 bases matching TRBD1. CDR3 nucleotides: TGTGCCAGCCAGCCGTTGGGACAGGGGTACAATGAGCAGTTCTTC. The encoded protein is CASQPLGQGYNEQFF.